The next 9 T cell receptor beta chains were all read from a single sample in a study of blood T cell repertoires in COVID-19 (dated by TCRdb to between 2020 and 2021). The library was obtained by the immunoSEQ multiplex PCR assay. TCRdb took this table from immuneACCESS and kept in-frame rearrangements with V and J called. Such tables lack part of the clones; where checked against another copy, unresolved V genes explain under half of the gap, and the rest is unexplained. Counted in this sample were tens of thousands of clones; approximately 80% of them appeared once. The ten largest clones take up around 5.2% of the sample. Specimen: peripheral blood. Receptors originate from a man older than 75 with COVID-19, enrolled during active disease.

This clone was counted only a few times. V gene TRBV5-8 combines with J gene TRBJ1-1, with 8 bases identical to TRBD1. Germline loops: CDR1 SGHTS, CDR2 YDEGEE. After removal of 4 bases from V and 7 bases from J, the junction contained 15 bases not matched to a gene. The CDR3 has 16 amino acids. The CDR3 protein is CASSRRRGQVLVEAFF. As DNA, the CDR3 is TGTGCCAGCAGCAGACGACGGGGACAGGTTCTTGTTGAAGCTTTCTTT.

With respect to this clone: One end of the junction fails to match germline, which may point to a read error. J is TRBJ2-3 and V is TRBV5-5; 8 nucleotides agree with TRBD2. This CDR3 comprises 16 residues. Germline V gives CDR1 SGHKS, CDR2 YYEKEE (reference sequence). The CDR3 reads CASSWGTSRGTDTQYF. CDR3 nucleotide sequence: TGTGCCAGCAGCTGGGGGACTAGTCGGGGCACGGATACGCAGTATTTT.

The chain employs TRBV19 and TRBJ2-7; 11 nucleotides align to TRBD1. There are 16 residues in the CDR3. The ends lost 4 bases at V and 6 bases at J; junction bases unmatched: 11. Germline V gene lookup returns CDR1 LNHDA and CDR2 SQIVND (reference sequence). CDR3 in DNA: TGTGCCAGTAGTACTGCAACCGGGACAGGGGGAGCCGAGCAGTACTTC. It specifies CASSTATGTGGAEQYF.

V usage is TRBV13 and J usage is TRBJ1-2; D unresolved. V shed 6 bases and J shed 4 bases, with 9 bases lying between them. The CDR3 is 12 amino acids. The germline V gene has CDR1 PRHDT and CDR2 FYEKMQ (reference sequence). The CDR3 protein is CASRRAAYGYTF. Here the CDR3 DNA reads TGTGCCAGCAGGAGGGCTGCCTATGGCTACACCTTC.

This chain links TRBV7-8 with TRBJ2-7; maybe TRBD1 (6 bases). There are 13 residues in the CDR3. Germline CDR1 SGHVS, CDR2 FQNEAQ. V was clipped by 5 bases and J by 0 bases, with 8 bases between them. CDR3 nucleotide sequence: TGTGCCAGCAGCCGGGACAACTCCTACGAGCAGTACTTC. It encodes CASSRDNSYEQYF.

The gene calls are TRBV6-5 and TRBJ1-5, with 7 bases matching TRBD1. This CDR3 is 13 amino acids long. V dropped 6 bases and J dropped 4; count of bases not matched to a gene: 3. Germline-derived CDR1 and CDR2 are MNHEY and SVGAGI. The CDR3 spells CASRRDRNQPQHF. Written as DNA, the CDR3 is TGTGCCAGCAGAAGGGACAGAAATCAGCCCCAGCATTTT.

The CDR3 sequence is CATSRDLGVGGYTF. In DNA form, the CDR3 reads TGTGCCACCAGCAGAGATTTAGGGGTCGGAGGCTACACCTTC. The chain carries TRBV15 and TRBJ1-2; D is possibly TRBD1 (5 bases). V shed 0 bases and J shed 8 bases, with 13 bases lying between them. The CDR3 consists of 14 residues. In germline, CDR1 is LNHNV, CDR2 YYDKDF (reference sequence).

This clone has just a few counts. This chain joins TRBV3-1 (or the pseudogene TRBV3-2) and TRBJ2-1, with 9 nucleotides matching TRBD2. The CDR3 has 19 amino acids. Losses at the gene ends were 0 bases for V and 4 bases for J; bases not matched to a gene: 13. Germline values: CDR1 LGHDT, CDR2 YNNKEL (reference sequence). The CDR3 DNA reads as TGTGCCAGCAGCCAAGATCCCGATAGCGGGGGTCCGCTGTACAATGAGCAGTTCTTC. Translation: CASSQDPDSGGPLYNEQFF.

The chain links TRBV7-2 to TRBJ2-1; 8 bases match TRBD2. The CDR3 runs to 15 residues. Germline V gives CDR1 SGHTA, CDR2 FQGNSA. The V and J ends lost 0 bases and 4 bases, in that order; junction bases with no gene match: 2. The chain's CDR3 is CASSLAAGVYNEQFF. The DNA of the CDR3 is TGTGCCAGCAGCTTAGCAGCGGGAGTTTACAATGAGCAGTTCTTC.